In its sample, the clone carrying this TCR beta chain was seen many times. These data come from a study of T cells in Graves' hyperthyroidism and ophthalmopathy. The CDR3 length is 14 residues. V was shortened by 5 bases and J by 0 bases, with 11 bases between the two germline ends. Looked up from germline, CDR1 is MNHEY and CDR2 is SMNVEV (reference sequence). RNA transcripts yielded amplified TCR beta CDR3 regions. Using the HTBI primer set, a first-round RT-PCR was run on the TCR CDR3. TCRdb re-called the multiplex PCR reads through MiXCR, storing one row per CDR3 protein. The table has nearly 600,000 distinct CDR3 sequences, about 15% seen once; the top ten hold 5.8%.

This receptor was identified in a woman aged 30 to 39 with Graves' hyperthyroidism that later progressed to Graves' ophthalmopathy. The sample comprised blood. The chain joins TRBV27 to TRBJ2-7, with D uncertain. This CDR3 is CASSRFASSYEQYF. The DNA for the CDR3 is TGTGCCAGCAGTAGGTTCGCGAGCTCCTACGAGCAGTACTTC.